Presented here are 27 T cell receptor beta chains from one specimen sequenced in a study of CD8+CD57+ T cells in acquired aplastic anemia. The study profiled TCR beta VDJ and CDR3 using genomic DNA as template. Via MiXCR, TCRdb re-called the reads, giving one row per CDR3 protein. The sample yields fewer than 200,000 distinct CDR3 sequences, less than 60% seen once. Whoever was chosen for sequencing had shown CD8+CD57+ cell expansion by flow cytometry. The specimen was sorted CD4+, CD8+, or CD8+CD57+ T cells (not recorded which) from PBMCs. The receptors originated from a human donor with aplastic anemia.

The V gene is TRBV24-1, the J gene TRBJ1-2, with D possibly being TRBD1 (6 bases). Germline assignment: CDR1 KGHDR and CDR2 SFDVKD. Deletions cut 1 base from V and 6 bases from J, with 8 bases between. This CDR3 region has 13 residues. CDR3 in amino acids: CATSDLQGDGYTF. Written as DNA, the CDR3 is TGTGCCACCAGTGATTTACAGGGTGATGGCTACACCTTC.

The chain joins TRBV20-1 to TRBJ2-5; the match to TRBD1 covers 9 bases. Germline CDR1 reads DFQATT; CDR2 reads SNEGSKA (reference sequence). The CDR3 consists of 15 residues. Germline trimming cut 3 bases from V and 5 bases from J; bases unmatched to any gene: 10. CDR3 sequence reads: CSARAAGTGYETQYF. For the CDR3, the DNA is TGCAGTGCTAGGGCGGCGGGGACAGGGTACGAGACCCAGTACTTC.

This clonotype has a count of ten or more. The V gene is TRBV5-1, the J gene TRBJ2-7, with D maybe TRBD1 (6 bases). Trimming shortened V by 0 bases and J by 2 bases, and 15 bases separated the two germline ends. From germline, CDR1 is SGHRS and CDR2 YFSETQ. The CDR3 is 16 amino acids. The CDR3 DNA reads as TGCGCCAGCAGCTTGGCCGGGGCAGGGGCCGCCTACGAGCAGTACTTC. Translated, it gives CASSLAGAGAAYEQYF.

There are many counts of this clonotype. The chain links TRBV6-4 to TRBJ2-3; D ambiguous. CDR3 length: 14 residues. The V and J ends lost 5 bases and 4 bases respectively, with 13 bases between them. Germline CDR1 is MRHNA and CDR2 is SNTAGT. CDR3 sequence (DNA): TGTGCCAGCAGTCGGTCCCGGCTGGCAGATACGCAGTATTTT. The encoded protein is CASSRSRLADTQYF.

This clonotype was seen ten or more times. V is TRBV2 and J is TRBJ2-5; possible D gene TRBD1, 6 bases. This CDR3 comprises 11 residues. Germline CDR1 SNHLY, CDR2 FYNNEI. With 1 base removed from V and 9 bases from J, the gap between germline ends came to 6 bases. DNA of the CDR3: TGTGCCAGCAGTGAAGGGGGGCCCCAGTACTTC. It specifies CASSEGGPQYF. The full variable domain, rest sourced from reference TRBV2 and TRBJ2-5, is EPEVTQTPSHQVTQMGQEVILRCVPISNHLYFYWYRQILGQKVEFLVSFYNNEISEKSEIFDDQFSVERPDGSNFTLKIRSTKLEDSAMYFCASSEGGPQYFGPGTRLLVL.

This rearrangement joins TRBV12-3 or TRBV12-4 to TRBJ2-5, with D perhaps matching TRBD2 (5 bases). Trimming took off 3 bases at V and 4 bases at J, with 12 bases between the two ends. CDR3 length equals 14 residues. Here the CDR3 DNA reads TGTGCCAGCAGTTTTTTACCGGGGTTAGAGACCCAGTACTTC. Residues: CASSFLPGLETQYF.

The chain recombines TRBV20-1 with TRBJ1-2; D not certain. Germline CDR1 and CDR2: DFQATT and SNEGSKA (reference sequence). CDR3 size: 14 residues. V shed 4 bases and J shed 6 bases, with 18 bases lying between them. The CDR3, as DNA: TGCAGTGCTACCGACTACGACGATACAGATGGCTACACCTTC. Amino acid sequence: CSATDYDDTDGYTF.

This clonotype was observed a few times. The chain joins TRBV18 to TRBJ1-1; a possible D gene is TRBD1 (6 bases). Per the germline V gene, CDR1 is KGHSH and CDR2 is LQKENI. The V end was cut by 3 bases, the J end by 0 bases, with 17 bases between. This CDR3 comprises 17 residues. The CDR3 coding sequence is TGTGCCAGCTCACCCCGGGGGCAGGGAACGATGAACACTGAAGCTTTCTTT. Protein: CASSPRGQGTMNTEAFF.

This clonotype has ten or more counts. The rearrangement joins TRBV29-1 to TRBJ2-7; no clear D. The CDR3 is 12 amino acids. Germline V lookup: CDR1 SQVTM, CDR2 ANQGSEA. Trimming removed 5 bases at V and 1 base at J, with 9 bases between. CDR3 in DNA: TGCAGCGTTTCGGGTAATTCCTACGAGCAGTACTTC. It encodes CSVSGNSYEQYF.

The genes are TRBV7-6 and TRBJ1-6; no clear D gene. Germline V gene data show CDR1 as SGHVS and CDR2 as FNYEAQ. The CDR3 is 13 residues long. The ends were cut back, 1 base at V and 9 bases at J, with 7 bases in the middle. Here the CDR3 reads CASSLGFGSPLHF. CDR3 nucleotides: TGTGCCAGCAGCTTAGGTTTCGGTTCACCCCTCCACTTT.

This clonotype was counted many times. V is TRBV15 and J is TRBJ2-1; D gene unclear. The CDR3 has 11 residues. CDR1 LNHNV and CDR2 YYDKDF come from the germline V gene (reference sequence). The V gene lost 5 bases and the J gene lost 10 bases, with 9 bases spanning the gap. The CDR3: CATSAHQEQFF. The CDR3 DNA reads TGTGCCACCAGCGCCCACCAGGAGCAGTTCTTC.

This clonotype has ten or more counts. The rearrangement uses TRBV7-9 and TRBJ1-1, with 7 bases identical to TRBD1. The V gene end was trimmed by 1 base and the J gene end by 1 base; junction bases not matched to a gene: 6. CDR1 and CDR2 (germline): SEHNR, FQNEAQ (reference sequence). This CDR3 spans 16 amino acids. The CDR3 DNA sequence: TGTGCCAGCAGCTTAGATATTCGGACAGGGAACACTGAAGCTTTCTTT. Translating it yields CASSLDIRTGNTEAFF.

This clonotype appeared a single time. The genes are TRBV2 and TRBJ2-7, with a tentative D call TRBD2 (6 bases). Germline loops: CDR1 SNHLY, CDR2 FYNNEI. The ends were cut back, 6 bases at V and 5 bases at J, with 11 bases in the middle. This CDR3 contains 12 residues. CDR3 amino acids: CASSGGRHEQYF. In DNA, the CDR3 is TGTGCCAGCAGCGGGGGTCGACACGAGCAGTACTTC.

This clonotype was picked up a small number of times. The chain combines TRBV6-5 with TRBJ1-3; D is uncertain. CDR3 length: 17 amino acids. Germline assignment: CDR1 MNHEY and CDR2 SVGAGI. The V and J ends lost 0 bases and 0 bases respectively, with 12 bases between them. The CDR3 is CASSYSSRESSGNTIYF. DNA for the CDR3: TGTGCCAGCAGTTACTCGAGTCGAGAGAGCTCTGGAAACACCATATATTTT.

This clonotype was found many times. V is TRBV11-1 and J is TRBJ2-2; the match to TRBD2 covers 10 bases. With 6 bases clipped from V and 1 base from J, the junction kept 5 bases outside the gene matches. The CDR3 covers 16 residues. From germline, CDR1 is SGHAT and CDR2 FQDESV (reference sequence). CDR3 nucleotides: TGTGCCAGCAGGATAGCGGGAGGCCTGAACACCGGGGAGCTGTTTTTT. It yields the protein CASRIAGGLNTGELFF.

Concerning this clonotype: No conserved phenylalanine or tryptophan is present at the end of the CDR3, so a read error is the likely explanation. The chain uses TRBV7-9 and TRBJ1-1; 8 nucleotides align to TRBD1. After removal of 3 bases from V and 3 bases from J, the junction contained 0 bases not matched to a gene. The CDR3 loop spans 13 amino acids. Germline V gene lookup returns CDR1 SEHNR and CDR2 FQNEAQ (reference sequence). The CDR3 region has the DNA TGTGCCAGCAGCTTGGACAGGGACACTGAAGCTTTCCTT. Amino acid sequence: CASSLDRDTEAFL.

V and J are TRBV30 and TRBJ2-1; TRBD2 matches 9 bases. The J segment lost 5 bases and the V segment lost 7 bases, leaving 6 bases of the junction unmatched. The CDR3 covers 13 residues. The germline CDR1 and CDR2 sequences are GTSNPN and SVGIG (reference sequence). CDR3 in amino acids: CASTGTSHNEQFF. The CDR3 coding sequence is TGTGCCTCCACCGGGACTAGCCACAATGAGCAGTTCTTC.

This clonotype was counted only a few times. The rearrangement uses TRBV29-1 and TRBJ2-7, with 7 bases aligning to TRBD1. CDR3 length equals 12 residues. CDR1 is SQVTM and CDR2 is ANQGSEA in the germline V gene. Trimming took 6 bases from V and 2 from J; bases not matched to a gene: 4. CDR3 bases: TGCAGCGTGGGCCAGGGGGCCTACGAGCAGTACTTC. Amino acids: CSVGQGAYEQYF.

V gene TRBV20-1 combines with J gene TRBJ2-5; 9 nucleotides line up with TRBD1. The CDR3 has 14 amino acids. V lost 2 bases to trimming and J lost 8 bases; unmatched junction nucleotides: 9. Germline V lookup: CDR1 DFQATT, CDR2 SNEGSKA (reference sequence). CDR3 sequence: CSARPGTGCGTQYF. CDR3 DNA sequence: TGCAGTGCTAGACCCGGGACAGGGTGCGGTACCCAGTACTTC.

This chain uses TRBV25-1 with TRBJ1-2; D is unresolved. The CDR3 covers 14 residues. Trimming pared 5 bases from V and 4 bases from J, leaving 14 bases between. Germline V gene lookup returns CDR1 MGHDK and CDR2 SYGVNS. Here the CDR3 DNA reads TGTGCCAGCAGTCCCCCCGGGCTCAGCTATGGCTACACCTTC. It codes for CASSPPGLSYGYTF.

The V gene is TRBV25-1, the J gene TRBJ2-3; 8 bases map to TRBD2. The trim removed 1 base at V and 5 bases at J, leaving 5 bases unmatched. This CDR3 comprises 15 residues. Germline V lookup: CDR1 MGHDK, CDR2 SYGVNS. In nucleotides, the CDR3 is TGTGCCAGCAGTGAATTTAGCGGGGAACAAGATACGCAGTATTTT. Protein sequence: CASSEFSGEQDTQYF. Based on the CDR3 plus reference TRBV25-1 and TRBJ2-3, the full variable domain is EADIYQTPRYLVIGTGKKITLECSQTMGHDKMYWYQQDPGMELHLIHYSYGVNSTEKGDLSSESTVSRIRTEHFPLTLESARPSHTSQYLCASSEFSGEQDTQYFGPGTRLTVL.

In its sample, this clonotype was seen many times. The CDR3 coding sequence is TGTGCCAGCAGCTACGACAGGGGCCAGCCCCAGCATTTT. Its protein product is CASSYDRGQPQHF. The chain uses TRBV11-1 and TRBJ1-5; 8 nucleotides align to TRBD1. Germline V gene lookup returns CDR1 SGHAT and CDR2 FQDESV (reference sequence). CDR3 length equals 13 residues. With V trimmed by 4 bases and J by 7 bases, 3 bases remained unmatched.

This chain connects TRBV2 to TRBJ2-6, with 8 bases matching TRBD1. CDR3 size: 17 residues. J lost 3 bases, V lost 7 bases, and 11 bases had no gene match. Germline V gives CDR1 SNHLY, CDR2 FYNNEI. This chain's CDR3 is CASTGQGAVSGANVLTF. The CDR3 DNA is TGTGCCAGCACCGGGCAGGGGGCAGTTAGTGGGGCCAACGTCCTGACTTTC.

This clonotype was counted many times. The J gene is TRBJ1-2, the V gene TRBV4-1; D not resolved. Germline assignment: CDR1 MGHRA and CDR2 YSYEKL. V was trimmed by 4 bases and J by 5 bases, leaving 11 bases between them. CDR3 length: 13 amino acids. The CDR3 loop reads CASSPPGRYGYTF. The DNA for the CDR3 is TGCGCCAGCAGCCCCCCTGGACGGTATGGCTACACCTTC.

The chain combines TRBV29-1 with TRBJ2-7; D is possibly TRBD2 (7 bases). Germline CDR1 reads SQVTM; CDR2 reads ANQGSEA. V lost 4 bases, J lost 6 bases, and 16 bases lay in between. The CDR3 sequence is 13 residues long. The CDR3 is CSVVVGGQGEQYF. Written as DNA, the CDR3 is TGCAGCGTTGTGGTCGGGGGGCAAGGCGAGCAGTACTTC.

The chain uses TRBV20-1 and TRBJ2-7, with unresolved D. The CDR3 is 13 amino acids. V was shortened by 1 base and J by 5 bases, with 12 bases between the two germline ends. Germline CDR1 reads DFQATT; CDR2 reads SNEGSKA (reference sequence). The CDR3 loop reads CSARVQATDEQYF. The DNA for the CDR3 is TGCAGTGCTAGAGTCCAGGCTACGGACGAGCAGTACTTC.

This clonotype was observed at least ten times. Here the CDR3 DNA reads TGCAGCGTTTCCTCCCAGACTAGATGGGAGACCCAGTACTTC. It encodes CSVSSQTRWETQYF. The chain recombines TRBV29-1 with TRBJ2-5; D is perhaps TRBD2 (6 bases). Germline assignment: CDR1 SQVTM and CDR2 ANQGSEA. This CDR3 contains 14 residues. Trimming took off 5 bases at V and 5 bases at J, with 18 bases between the two ends.